This T cell receptor (beta chain) was found in a study of blood T cell repertoires in COVID-19 (TCRdb year 2020). About the full investigation: Samples covering the acute and convalescent phases of COVID-19 were provided by collaborators in the United States, Italy and Spain. The prospective study material was composed of cDNA or gDNA derived from T cells, B-cell-depleted T cells, or PBMCs. Subjects who had been exposed to COVID-19, were actively infected with it, or had recovered from it provided the deeply sampled blood TCRbeta repertoires that made up the dataset. The repertoires were made available in a free public database intended to serve as a resource for research on the immune response to SARS-CoV-2. The samples were drawn from two sources: the first 160 participants of the ongoing ImmuneRACE study, and 1,000 to 1,500 subjects contributed by 6 global collaborators. A de-identified subject ID, COVID-19 status, age in years and sex were almost always included in the sample metadata. Where available, HLA class I and class II types were taken from metadata supplied by the sample provider and were not determined by assay-based typing. Here is what the overall study found, with its caveats: Clinical and demographic metadata were provided uncurated, with the amount varying by source and participant.

TCRbeta CDR3 regions were amplified from genomic DNA using the immunoSEQ Assay, a bias-controlled multiplex PCR. As for the authors' bioinformatics: Nucleated cell counts per sample were estimated from amplification of reference gene primers within the assay. To quantify the absolute abundance of each unique TCRbeta CDR3 rearrangement, sequence reads were collapsed and filtered. For each sample, productive Simpson clonality was calculated as the square root of Simpson's diversity index over productive rearrangements. TCRdb mirrors the immuneACCESS table, restricted to in-frame sequences. Some clones are absent from its copies; in checked studies, under half trace to an unresolved V gene, and the reason for the others is unknown. From that table come the V and J calls and clone size; the DNA was used to work out D and trimming. The sample records approximately 500,000 clones, more than 75% of which are singletons. The top ten clonotypes cover 1.8% of the sample.

The germline V gene (reference sequence) yields DFQATT for CDR1 and SNEGSKA for CDR2. Counted from cysteine to phenylalanine, this CDR3 has 15 amino acids. Only the CDR3 DNA stays, 45 bases, in frame from base 1. V is shortened by 3 bases, J by 4 bases, and the region joining them spans 16 bases. Note on this clone: The target of this receptor is not known. There are no base qualities to consult, and no much larger clone falls within one base.

In the prospective study, participants were about 18 to 95 years old, resided in 25 or so geographic areas of the United States, and were enrolled through a virtual design. In the prospective study, participants were assigned to cohorts based on the clinical history participants reported in a screening survey and a study questionnaire. For ImmuneRACE Cohort 3, a participant was defined as recovered based on two consecutive negative NP/OP PCR tests, clearance by a healthcare professional, or resolution of symptoms. Mobile phlebotomists in the prospective study collected whole blood, serum and a nasopharyngeal or oropharyngeal swab from every participant. Over an approximately 2-month period, participants in the prospective study had the option of providing additional blood draws and questionnaires. Before DNA extraction, prospective study blood samples were shipped either frozen or at room temperature.

The source is a middle-aged woman who had recovered from COVID-19. Sequenced input: PBMCs or T cells enriched from blood (not recorded which). Rearrangement joined TRBV20-1 to TRBJ1-5, with TRBD1 perhaps the D gene, on 5 matching bases. The nucleotide sequence reads as follows: TGCAGTGCTAGTTCCGGGGGAGCATGGAATCAGCCCCAGCATTTT. Its protein reads: CSASSGGAWNQPQHF.